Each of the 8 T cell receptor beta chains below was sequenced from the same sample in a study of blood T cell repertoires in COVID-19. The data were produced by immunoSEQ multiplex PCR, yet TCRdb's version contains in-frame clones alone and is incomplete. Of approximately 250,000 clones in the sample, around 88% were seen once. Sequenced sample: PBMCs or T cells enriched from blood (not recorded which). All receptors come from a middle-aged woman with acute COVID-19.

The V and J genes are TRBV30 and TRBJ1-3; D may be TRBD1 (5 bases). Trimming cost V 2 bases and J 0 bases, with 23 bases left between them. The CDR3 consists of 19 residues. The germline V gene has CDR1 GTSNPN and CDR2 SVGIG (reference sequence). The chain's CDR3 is CAWSTQGLLLPSSGNTIYF. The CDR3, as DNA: TGTGCCTGGAGTACTCAGGGTCTACTACTACCGAGCTCTGGAAACACCATATATTTT.

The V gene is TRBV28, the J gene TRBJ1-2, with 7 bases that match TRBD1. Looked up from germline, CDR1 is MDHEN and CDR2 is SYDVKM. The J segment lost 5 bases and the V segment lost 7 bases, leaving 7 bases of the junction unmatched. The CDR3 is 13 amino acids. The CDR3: CASTVRGPYGYTF. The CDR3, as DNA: TGTGCCAGCACCGTGAGGGGGCCGTATGGCTACACCTTC.

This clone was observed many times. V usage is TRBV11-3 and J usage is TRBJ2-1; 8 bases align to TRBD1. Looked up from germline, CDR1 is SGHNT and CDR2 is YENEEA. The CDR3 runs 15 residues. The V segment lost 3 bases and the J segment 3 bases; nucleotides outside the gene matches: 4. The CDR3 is CASSFGTGSYNEQFF. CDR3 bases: TGTGCCAGCAGCTTTGGGACAGGTAGCTACAATGAGCAGTTCTTC.

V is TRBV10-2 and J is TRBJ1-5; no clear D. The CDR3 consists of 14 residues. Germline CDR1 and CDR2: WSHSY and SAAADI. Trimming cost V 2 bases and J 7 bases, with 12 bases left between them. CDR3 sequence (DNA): TGCGCCAGCAGTGAGAGGCCCCTCGGGCAGCCCCAGCATTTT. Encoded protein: CASSERPLGQPQHF.

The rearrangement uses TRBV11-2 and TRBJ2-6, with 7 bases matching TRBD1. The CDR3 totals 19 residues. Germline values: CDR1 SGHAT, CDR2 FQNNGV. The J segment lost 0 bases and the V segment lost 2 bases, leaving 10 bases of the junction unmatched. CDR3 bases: TGTGCCAGCAGCTTATCCCGTGACAGGGTAGGCTCTGGGGCCAACGTCCTGACTTTC. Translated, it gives CASSLSRDRVGSGANVLTF.

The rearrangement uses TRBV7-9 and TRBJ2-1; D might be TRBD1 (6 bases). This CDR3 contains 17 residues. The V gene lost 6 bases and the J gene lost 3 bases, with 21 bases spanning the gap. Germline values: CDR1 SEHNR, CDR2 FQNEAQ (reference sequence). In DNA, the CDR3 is TGTGCCAGCAGATTCCGAATGCCGGGACACGACTACAATGAGCAGTTCTTC. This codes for CASRFRMPGHDYNEQFF.

CDR3 coding DNA: TGTGCCAGCAGCTTAAGGGGGGACTTGAACACTGAAGCTTTCTTT. Translating it yields CASSLRGDLNTEAFF. V is TRBV7-3 and J is TRBJ1-1; perhaps TRBD1 as D (5 bases). Trimming shortened V by 1 base and J by 0 bases, and 9 bases separated the two germline ends. Germline assignment: CDR1 SGHTA and CDR2 FQGTGA. CDR3 size: 15 residues.

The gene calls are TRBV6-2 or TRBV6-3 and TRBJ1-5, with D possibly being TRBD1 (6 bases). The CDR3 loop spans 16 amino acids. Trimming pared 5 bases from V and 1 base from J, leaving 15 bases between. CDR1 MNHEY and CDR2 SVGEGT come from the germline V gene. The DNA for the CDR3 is TGTGCCAGCAGTCCGCAACAGGGTGTAAGCAATCAGCCCCAGCATTTT. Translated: CASSPQQGVSNQPQHF.